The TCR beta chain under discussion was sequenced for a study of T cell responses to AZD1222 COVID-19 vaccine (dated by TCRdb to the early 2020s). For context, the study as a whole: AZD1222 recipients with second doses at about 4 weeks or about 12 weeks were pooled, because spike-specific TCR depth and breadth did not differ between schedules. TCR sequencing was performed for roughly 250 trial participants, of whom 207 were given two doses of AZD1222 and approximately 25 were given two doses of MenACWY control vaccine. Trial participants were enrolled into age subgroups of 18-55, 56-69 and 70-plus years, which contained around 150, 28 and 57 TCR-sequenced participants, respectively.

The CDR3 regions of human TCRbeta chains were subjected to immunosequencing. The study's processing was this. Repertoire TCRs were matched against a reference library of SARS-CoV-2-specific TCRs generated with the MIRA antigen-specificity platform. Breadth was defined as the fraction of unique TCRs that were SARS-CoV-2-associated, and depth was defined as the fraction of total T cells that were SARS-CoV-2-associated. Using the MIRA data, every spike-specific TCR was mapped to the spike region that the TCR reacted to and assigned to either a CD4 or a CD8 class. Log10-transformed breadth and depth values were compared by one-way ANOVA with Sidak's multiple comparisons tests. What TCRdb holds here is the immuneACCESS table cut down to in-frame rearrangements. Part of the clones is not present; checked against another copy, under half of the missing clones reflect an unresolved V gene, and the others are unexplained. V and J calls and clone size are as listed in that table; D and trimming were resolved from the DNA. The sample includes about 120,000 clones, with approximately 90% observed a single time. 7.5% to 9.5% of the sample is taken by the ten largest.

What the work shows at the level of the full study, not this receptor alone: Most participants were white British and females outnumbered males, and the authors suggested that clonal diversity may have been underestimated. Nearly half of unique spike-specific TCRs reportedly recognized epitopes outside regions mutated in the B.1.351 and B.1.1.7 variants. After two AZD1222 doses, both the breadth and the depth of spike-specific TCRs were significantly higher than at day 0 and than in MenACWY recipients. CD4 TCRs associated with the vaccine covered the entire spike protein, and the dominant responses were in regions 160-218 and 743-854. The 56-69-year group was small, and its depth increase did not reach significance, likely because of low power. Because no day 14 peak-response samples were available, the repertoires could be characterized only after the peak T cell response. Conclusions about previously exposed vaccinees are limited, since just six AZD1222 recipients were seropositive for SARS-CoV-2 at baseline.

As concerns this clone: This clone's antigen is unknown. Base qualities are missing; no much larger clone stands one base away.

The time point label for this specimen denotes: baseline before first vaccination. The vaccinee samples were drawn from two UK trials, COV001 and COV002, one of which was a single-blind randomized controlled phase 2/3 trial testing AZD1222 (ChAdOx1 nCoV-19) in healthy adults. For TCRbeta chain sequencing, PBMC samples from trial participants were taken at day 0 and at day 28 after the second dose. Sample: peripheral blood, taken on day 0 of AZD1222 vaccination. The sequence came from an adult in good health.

Read as DNA, the sequence is TGTGCCACCAAAAGGGAGGGGACCGCGAACACTGAAGCTTTCTTT. It translates as CATKREGTANTEAFF. The chain couples TRBV19 to TRBJ1-1, with a tentative D gene TRBD1 over 5 matching bases. The CDR3 goes from the cysteine to the phenylalanine over 15 residues. Of the read, only the CDR3 DNA is kept; its 45 bases are in frame from base 1. V sheds 10 bases and J sheds 1 base, leaving 19 bases between their ends. Per the germline V gene (reference sequence), LNHDA is the CDR1 and SQIVND is the CDR2.